The 20 T cell receptor beta chains reported below all come from one sample, sequenced in a study of T cells in Graves' hyperthyroidism and ophthalmopathy. What was amplified from RNA transcripts were TCR beta CDR3 regions. Carried out on the TCR CDR3, a first-round RT-PCR used the HTBI primer set. TCRdb re-called the multiplex PCR reads through MiXCR, storing one row per CDR3 protein. The sample holds hundreds of thousands of distinct CDR3 sequences, around 38% seen once. The sample comprised blood. These receptors were obtained from a man aged 18 to 30 with Graves' hyperthyroidism.

On this clonotype: A much larger clone sits a single nucleotide away, making a read error possible. The chain carries TRBV24-1 and TRBJ2-7, with 9 bases fitting TRBD1. V shed 8 bases and J 3 bases; nucleotides not matched to a gene: 7. Per germline, CDR1 KGHDR and CDR2 SFDVKD. CDR3 length: 14 amino acids. CDR3 amino acids: CATNDRGQGYEQYF. DNA for the CDR3: TGTGCCACCAATGACCGGGGACAGGGCTACGAGCAGTACTTC.

About this clonotype itself: A read error is possible here, since a much larger clone lies one base away. This sequence joins TRBV7-9 and TRBJ1-1; no definite D call. V was pared by 7 bases and J by 6 bases, with 12 bases between. Germline CDR1 and CDR2: SEHNR and FQNEAQ (reference sequence). This CDR3 is 12 amino acids long. DNA for the CDR3: TGTGCCAGCATCAACGGCGGGGCTGAAGCTTTCTTT. Translation: CASINGGAEAFF.

This clonotype has ten or more counts. The V gene is TRBV20-1, the J gene TRBJ2-7; the match to TRBD2 covers 11 bases. The CDR3 is 13 residues long. CDR1 and CDR2 from the germline V gene are DFQATT and SNEGSKA (reference sequence). Germline trimming cut 5 bases from V and 4 bases from J; bases unmatched to any gene: 4. CDR3 amino acids: CSAGGLAVYEQYF. Written as DNA, the CDR3 is TGCAGTGCTGGGGGACTAGCGGTTTACGAGCAGTACTTC.

The chain combines TRBV20-1 with TRBJ1-2; the D is unclear. The length of the CDR3 is 16 residues. Per the germline V gene, CDR1 is DFQATT and CDR2 is SNEGSKA (reference sequence). V was trimmed by 3 bases and J by 0 bases, leaving 17 bases between them. In DNA form, the CDR3 reads TGCAGTGCTAGCCGGAACACCGACAATCCTAACTATGGCTACACCTTC. Its protein is CSASRNTDNPNYGYTF.

The genes are TRBV20-1 and TRBJ2-7, with TRBD2 identical over 14 bases. Germline lookup yields CDR1 DFQATT and CDR2 SNEGSKA (reference sequence). The trim removed 5 bases at V and 5 bases at J, leaving 5 bases unmatched. The CDR3 totals 14 residues. This CDR3 is CSARLAGGPNEQYF. The CDR3 region has the DNA TGCAGTGCTCGACTAGCGGGAGGGCCCAACGAGCAGTACTTC.

In this sample, this clonotype turned up many times. This rearrangement joins TRBV25-1 to TRBJ2-7; D may be TRBD1 (5 bases). Germline loops: CDR1 MGHDK, CDR2 SYGVNS. V gave up 5 bases and J gave up 0 bases, with 8 bases separating them. The CDR3 has 13 amino acids. CDR3 nucleotide sequence: TGTGCCAGCAGTAAGACAGACTCCTACGAGCAGTACTTC. Residues: CASSKTDSYEQYF.

The V call is TRBV4-1, the J call TRBJ1-2; no clear D gene. V was pared by 0 bases and J by 4 bases, with 15 bases between. Per germline, CDR1 MGHRA and CDR2 YSYEKL. The length of the CDR3 is 16 residues. CDR3 DNA sequence: TGCGCCAGCAGCCAAGAACCGGGTTTTCCGCTCTATGGCTACACCTTC. Its translation is CASSQEPGFPLYGYTF.

The J gene is TRBJ2-7, the V gene TRBV7-9, with no clear D. CDR1 is SEHNR, CDR2 FQNEAQ, per germline (reference sequence). The CDR3 sequence is 12 residues long. Trimming shortened V by 7 bases and J by 7 bases, and 14 bases separated the two germline ends. CDR3 protein: CASTPGVSEQYF. The CDR3 DNA follows: TGTGCCAGCACCCCAGGAGTGAGTGAGCAGTACTTC.

This clonotype was recorded a few times. This chain links TRBV7-2 with TRBJ2-2; no clear D. Trimming took off 1 base at V and 3 bases at J, with 9 bases between the two ends. CDR1 and CDR2 from the germline V gene are SGHTA and FQGNSA. CDR3 length: 15 amino acids. CDR3 in DNA: TGTGCCAGCAGCTTAGGGTACAGAGACACCGGGGAGCTGTTTTTT. Translating gives CASSLGYRDTGELFF. Full variable domain (outside the CDR3, taken from reference TRBV7-2 and TRBJ2-2): GAGVSQSPSNKVTEKGKDVELRCDPISGHTALYWYRQSLGQGLEFLIYFQGNSAPDKSGLPSDRFSAERTGGSVSTLTIQRTQQEDSAVYLCASSLGYRDTGELFFGEGSRLTVL.

CDR3 DNA: TGTGCCAGCAGCTCAGGGTCGCCGGGACAGGGTGCCGGGGAGCTGTTTTTT. Its protein product is CASSSGSPGQGAGELFF. The rearrangement links TRBV7-8 to TRBJ2-2, with 9 bases lining up with TRBD1. The CDR3 covers 17 residues. Germline V gene sequence: CDR1 SGHVS, CDR2 FQNEAQ. J lost 6 bases, V lost 4 bases, and 12 bases had no gene match.

This clonotype has at least ten counts. The chain combines TRBV12-3 or TRBV12-4 with TRBJ2-7; a possible D gene is TRBD1 (5 bases). The CDR3 totals 12 residues. The germline V and J ends were trimmed by 8 bases and 6 bases, with 14 bases remaining between them. CDR3 sequence: CASQGTESEQYF. Here the CDR3 DNA reads TGTGCCAGCCAGGGAACGGAGTCCGAGCAGTACTTC.

This clonotype was observed at least ten times. This sequence joins TRBV7-9 and TRBJ2-5, with D tentatively TRBD1 (6 bases). This CDR3 contains 12 residues. Trimming shortened V by 9 bases and J by 5 bases, and 13 bases separated the two germline ends. CDR1 and CDR2 from the germline V gene are SEHNR and FQNEAQ (reference sequence). The DNA of the CDR3 is TGTGCCAGTACAGGGATAGGGGAGACCCAGTACTTC. Amino acid sequence: CASTGIGETQYF.

This clonotype has just a few counts. The chain carries TRBV6-5 and TRBJ2-5; 11 nucleotides match TRBD1. CDR3 length: 16 amino acids. CDR1 and CDR2 from the germline V gene are MNHEY and SVGAGI. V trimming: 6 bases; J trimming: 5 bases; junction bases outside the gene matches: 11. The CDR3 region has the DNA TGTGCCAGCAGCCCCCCTCGGACAGGGGGCGAGGAGACCCAGTACTTC. Translation: CASSPPRTGGEETQYF.

V usage is TRBV29-1 and J usage is TRBJ1-2; D may be TRBD1 (5 bases). V gave up 8 bases and J gave up 2 bases, with 18 bases separating them. The CDR3 length is 14 residues. Germline V gives CDR1 SQVTM, CDR2 ANQGSEA. CDR3 amino acids: CSSRQTGVNYGYTF. DNA of the CDR3: TGCAGCTCACGACAGACGGGGGTGAACTATGGCTACACCTTC.

This clonotype appeared a few times. The CDR3 region has the DNA TGCAGTCTAGTGTCTAGCGGGGAAGCGGCCGGAGAGACCCAGTACTTC. Its translation is CSLVSSGEAAGETQYF. The chain combines TRBV20-1 with TRBJ2-5; 9 bases are a match to TRBD2. CDR1 DFQATT and CDR2 SNEGSKA come from the germline V gene (reference sequence). The CDR3 spans 16 residues. V was clipped by 8 bases and J by 4 bases; unmatched bases: 17.

The genes are TRBV6-6 and TRBJ1-2; no clear D gene. Germline loops: CDR1 MNHNY, CDR2 SVGAGI (reference sequence). V lost 6 bases, J lost 8 bases, and 16 bases lay in between. CDR3 length: 13 residues. CDR3 nucleotide sequence: TGTGCCAGCAGCCCCCGTACCAGTATAGGCTACACCTTC. It codes for CASSPRTSIGYTF.

Worth noting for this clonotype: This may stem from a read error, because a much larger clone lies one nucleotide away. The chain recombines TRBV10-3 with TRBJ1-1; D is undetermined. CDR3 length equals 15 residues. Germline values: CDR1 ENHRY, CDR2 SYGVKD. CDR3 residues: CAISDIDTSNIEAFF. The CDR3 region has the DNA TGTGCCATCAGTGATATCGACACGTCGAACATTGAAGCTTTCTTT.

The rearrangement uses TRBV5-1 and TRBJ2-7; D ambiguous. The CDR3 extends over 13 amino acids. With 2 bases removed from V and 4 bases from J, the gap between germline ends came to 10 bases. CDR1 and CDR2 (germline): SGHRS, YFSETQ. CDR3 DNA: TGCGCCAGCAGCTTCGTTCCCAGGTACGAGCAGTACTTC. Amino acids: CASSFVPRYEQYF. The full variable domain, rest sourced from reference TRBV5-1 and TRBJ2-7, is KAGVTQTPRYLIKTRGQQVTLSCSPISGHRSVSWYQQTPGQGLQFLFEYFSETQRNKGNFPGRFSGRQFSNSRSEMNVSTLELGDSALYLCASSFVPRYEQYFGPGTRLTVT.

This clonotype was seen ten or more times. CDR3 loop: CASSVGTAAGANVLTF. CDR3 coding DNA: TGTGCCAGCAGCGTAGGGACGGCCGCAGGGGCCAACGTCCTGACTTTC. J is TRBJ2-6 and V is TRBV9; D remains unclear. The germline CDR1 and CDR2 sequences are SGDLS and YYNGEE. The CDR3 sequence is 16 residues long. The V end lost 0 bases, the J end lost 4 bases, and 11 bases lay between the germline ends.

V is TRBV2 and J is TRBJ1-6, with D possibly being TRBD1 (6 bases). The V gene's germline CDR1 is SNHLY and CDR2 FYNNEI. The V end lost 4 bases, the J end lost 12 bases, and 7 bases lay between the germline ends. The CDR3 spans 11 residues. As DNA, the CDR3 is TGTGCCAGCAGTGTAGGGGGACCCCTCCACTTT. Protein: CASSVGGPLHF.